This TCR beta chain was obtained from a study of CD8 T cells in ankylosing spondylitis. From germline, CDR1 is MNHEY and CDR2 SMNVEV (reference sequence). V lost 3 bases and J lost 5, with 16 bases in between. The CDR3 sequence is 15 residues long. TCRdb re-called the 5' RACE reads through MiXCR, storing one row per CDR3 protein. The data show just under 350,000 distinct CDR3 sequences, with roughly 14% seen just once and 0.9% to 1.2% held by the top ten. The TCR comes from a male donor with ankylosing spondylitis or in good health (not recorded which). Sample: blood, either unsorted or a sorted T cell fraction (not recorded which). V gene TRBV27 combines with J gene TRBJ1-1; the D gene is possibly TRBD1 (6 bases). The CDR3 coding sequence is TGTGCCAGCAGTTTGGTCGGGGGCCGTTATACTGAAGCTTTCTTT. Amino acid sequence: CASSLVGGRYTEAFF.